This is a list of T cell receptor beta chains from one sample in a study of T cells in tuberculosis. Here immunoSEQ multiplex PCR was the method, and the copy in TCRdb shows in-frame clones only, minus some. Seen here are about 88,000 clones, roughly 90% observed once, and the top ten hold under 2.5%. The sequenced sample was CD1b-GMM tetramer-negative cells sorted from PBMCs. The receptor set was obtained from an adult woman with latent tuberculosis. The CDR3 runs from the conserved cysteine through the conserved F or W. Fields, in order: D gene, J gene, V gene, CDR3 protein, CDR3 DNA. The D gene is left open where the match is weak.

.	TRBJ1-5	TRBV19	CASSIDLLGRGQPQHF	TGTGCCAGTAGTATAGATTTATTAGGGAGAGGGCAGCCCCAGCATTTT
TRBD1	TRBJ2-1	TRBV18	CASSPPGGSYNEQFF	TGTGCCAGCTCACCCCCAGGGGGCTCCTACAATGAGCAGTTCTTC
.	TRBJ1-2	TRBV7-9	CASSLGQTLYGYTF	TGTGCCAGCAGCTTGGGACAAACTCTCTATGGCTACACCTTC
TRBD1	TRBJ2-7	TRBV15	CATSRDRGTYEQYF	TGTGCCACCAGCCGGGACAGGGGAACCTACGAGCAGTACTTC
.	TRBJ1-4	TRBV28	CASSPGAGATNEKLFF	TGTGCCAGCAGTCCCGGTGCAGGGGCAACTAATGAAAAACTGTTTTTT
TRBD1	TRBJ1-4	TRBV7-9	CASSSWGTTGGTNEKLFF	TGTGCCAGCAGCTCTTGGGGGACGACAGGGGGCACCAATGAAAAACTGTTTTTT
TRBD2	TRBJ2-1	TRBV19	CASSIGGAPYNEQFF	TGTGCCAGTAGTATCGGGGGGGCCCCCTACAATGAGCAGTTCTTC
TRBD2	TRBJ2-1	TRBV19	CASRTSGGINEQFF	TGTGCCAGTAGGACTAGCGGGGGCATAAATGAGCAGTTCTTC
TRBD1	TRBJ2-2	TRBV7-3	CASSVGQGPTGELFF	TGTGCCAGCAGCGTGGGACAGGGGCCAACCGGGGAGCTGTTTTTT
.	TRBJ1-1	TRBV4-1	CASSRTDSLNTEAFF	TGCGCCAGCAGCCGCACGGACAGCTTGAACACTGAAGCTTTCTTT
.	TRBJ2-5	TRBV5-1	CASSLGQPQETQYF	TGCGCCAGCAGCTTGGGACAGCCCCAAGAGACCCAGTACTTC